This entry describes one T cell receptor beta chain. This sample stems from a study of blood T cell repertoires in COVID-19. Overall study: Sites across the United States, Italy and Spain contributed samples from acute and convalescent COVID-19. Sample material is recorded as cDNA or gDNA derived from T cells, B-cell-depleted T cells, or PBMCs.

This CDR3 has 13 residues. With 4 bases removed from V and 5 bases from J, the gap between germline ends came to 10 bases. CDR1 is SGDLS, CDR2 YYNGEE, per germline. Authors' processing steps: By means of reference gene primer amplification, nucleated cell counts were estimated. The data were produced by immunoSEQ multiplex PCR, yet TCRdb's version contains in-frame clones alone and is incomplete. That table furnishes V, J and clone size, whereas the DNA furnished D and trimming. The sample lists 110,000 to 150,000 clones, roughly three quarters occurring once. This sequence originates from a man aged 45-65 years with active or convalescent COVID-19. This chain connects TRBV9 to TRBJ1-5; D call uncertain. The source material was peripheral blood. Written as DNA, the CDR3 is TGTGCCAGCAGCCTGGGCGGGGATCAGCCCCAGCATTTT. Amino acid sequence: CASSLGGDQPQHF.